One and the same sample provided the 19 T cell receptor beta chains below, sequenced in a study of post-analysis software for immune sequencing data. Broader study findings: Compared with controls, patients had more of about 5 TRBV segments, including TRBV5-6, TRBV5-1 and TRBV20-1.

Their antigens are not known. TCR beta cDNA libraries included unique molecular identifiers. MiXCR, applied by TCRdb to the PCR reads, yields one record per CDR3 protein. This sample has 500,000 to 600,000 distinct CDR3 sequences, with roughly 47% found just once. The specimen sequenced was blood. The receptor set was obtained from a girl aged 5-17 years with multiple sclerosis.

The sample holds a few counts of this clonotype. This sequence joins TRBV5-1 and TRBJ1-1; the match to TRBD1 covers 7 bases. V was clipped by 2 bases and J by 1 base; unmatched bases: 2. Germline CDR1 SGHRS, CDR2 YFSETQ. This CDR3 region has 14 residues. Here the CDR3 reads CASSFGQENTEAFF. In DNA form, the CDR3 reads TGCGCCAGCAGCTTCGGACAGGAGAACACTGAAGCTTTCTTT.

This rearrangement joins TRBV12-3 or TRBV12-4 to TRBJ2-7; D remains unclear. The CDR3 extends over 14 amino acids. Trimming took 10 bases from V and 7 from J, leaving 23 bases between them. CDR3: CANSSRLYRVEQYF. The CDR3 DNA reads as TGTGCCAACAGCTCCCGACTTTATCGGGTGGAGCAGTACTTC.

This chain connects TRBV24-1 to TRBJ2-5, with TRBD2 matching over 10 bases. CDR3 size: 17 residues. Germline V gene sequence: CDR1 KGHDR, CDR2 SFDVKD. V was clipped by 3 bases and J by 3 bases; unmatched bases: 9. The CDR3 spells CATSDPIAGGKEETQYF. In nucleotides, the CDR3 is TGTGCCACCAGTGATCCCATAGCGGGAGGAAAGGAAGAGACCCAGTACTTC.

In this sample, this clonotype turned up a few times. The chain couples TRBV4-1 to TRBJ2-1; no reliable D call. The CDR3 is 16 residues long. Per germline, CDR1 MGHRA and CDR2 YSYEKL. Deletions cut 1 base from V and 4 bases from J, with 14 bases between. The CDR3 DNA follows: TGCGCCAGCAGCCAAGGACGGAGCACGATATACAATGAGCAGTTCTTC. As protein: CASSQGRSTIYNEQFF.

This clonotype has just one count. The chain combines TRBV5-1 with TRBJ2-3, with 10 positions matching TRBD1. The J segment lost 4 bases and the V segment lost 4 bases, leaving 12 bases of the junction unmatched. The CDR3 runs to 17 residues. Germline CDR1 SGHRS, CDR2 YFSETQ. CDR3 in DNA: TGCGCCAGCAGCCGCCTCCTAGACAGGGGGCGCGCAGATACGCAGTATTTT. Translating gives CASSRLLDRGRADTQYF.

The gene calls are TRBV6-7 and TRBJ1-6; D not certain. TRBV6-7 is an ORF, and what it does is uncertain. V shed 6 bases and J shed 8 bases, with 11 bases lying between them. CDR3 size: 13 residues. The CDR3 sequence is CASRYPDDSPLHF. The CDR3 DNA reads as TGTGCCAGCAGATATCCGGACGATTCACCCCTCCACTTT.

This clonotype was detected a few times. The rearrangement links TRBV5-5 to TRBJ1-2; D ambiguous. CDR3 length: 13 amino acids. The germline gives CDR1 SGHKS, CDR2 YYEKEE (reference sequence). Trimming stripped 1 base from V and 3 bases from J, with 7 bases between. The CDR3 bases are TGTGCCAGCAGCTTGAACGGCTACTATGGCTACACCTTC. Its protein product is CASSLNGYYGYTF. Filled out from reference TRBV5-5 and TRBJ1-2, the complete variable domain reads DAGVTQSPTHLIKTRGQQVTLRCSPISGHKSVSWYQQVLGQGPQFIFQYYEKEERGRGNFPDRFSARQFPNYSSELNVNALLLGDSALYLCASSLNGYYGYTFGSGTRLTVV.

The sample holds many counts of this clonotype. The J gene is TRBJ2-6, the V gene TRBV12-3 or TRBV12-4, with 8 nucleotides matching TRBD1. V gave up 6 bases and J gave up 4 bases; unmatched junction bases: 5. The CDR3 contains 15 residues. CDR3 region: CASSRQGAGANVLTF. The CDR3 nucleotides read TGTGCCAGCAGCCGTCAGGGGGCGGGGGCCAACGTCCTGACTTTC.

This chain uses TRBV5-5 with TRBJ2-7; 7 nucleotides line up with TRBD1. This CDR3 comprises 19 residues. After removal of 2 bases from V and 4 bases from J, the junction contained 21 bases not matched to a gene. Germline assignment: CDR1 SGHKS and CDR2 YYEKEE (reference sequence). DNA of the CDR3: TGTGCCAGCAGCTTTGTTCTTGGGACGACAGGGACCCTTAGATACGAGCAGTACTTC. Translated: CASSFVLGTTGTLRYEQYF.

This clonotype came up a few times. The rearrangement uses TRBV12-3 or TRBV12-4 and TRBJ2-1, with 12 bases lining up with TRBD2. Germline trimming cut 7 bases from V and 2 bases from J; bases unmatched to any gene: 3. This CDR3 is 15 amino acids long. DNA for the CDR3: TGTGCCAGCACTAGCGGGGGGGCCCCCTACAATGAGCAGTTCTTC. Its protein is CASTSGGAPYNEQFF.

The V call is TRBV12-3 or TRBV12-4, the J call TRBJ2-7; possibly TRBD1 for D (6 bases). V was cut by 5 bases and J by 2 bases, with 16 bases left in between. The CDR3 is 15 amino acids. As DNA, the CDR3 is TGTGCCAGCAGTCCAGGGGACCCAGGAGCCTACGAGCAGTACTTC. It encodes CASSPGDPGAYEQYF.

This clonotype was picked up one time. The chain employs TRBV6-5 and TRBJ1-2; D remains unclear. The V end was cut by 5 bases, the J end by 4 bases, with 14 bases between. This CDR3 comprises 14 residues. CDR1 and CDR2 from the germline V gene are MNHEY and SVGAGI. The CDR3 sequence is CASSTGAGIYGYTF. DNA for the CDR3: TGTGCCAGCAGTACCGGTGCAGGCATCTATGGCTACACCTTC.

The chain links TRBV20-1 to TRBJ2-7, with 7 bases lining up with TRBD1. CDR1 is DFQATT, CDR2 SNEGSKA, per germline (reference sequence). The ends lost 3 bases at V and 5 bases at J; junction bases unmatched: 16. The CDR3 contains 16 residues. This CDR3 reads CSASLVRDSWIHEQYF. The CDR3 DNA follows: TGCAGTGCTAGCCTAGTTCGGGACAGCTGGATCCACGAGCAGTACTTC.

A remark on this clonotype: A junction end diverges from the germline sequence, so it may reflect a read error. The CDR3 sequence: CSARGLPGEIQYF. Written as DNA, the CDR3 is TGCAGTGCTAGAGGCCTCCCTGGGGAGATCCAGTACTTC. The V call is TRBV20-1, the J call TRBJ2-5; D is possibly TRBD2 (5 bases). The V gene's germline CDR1 is DFQATT and CDR2 SNEGSKA (reference sequence). There are 13 residues in the CDR3.

This clonotype occurred once. The rearrangement links TRBV5-5 to TRBJ1-2; D may be TRBD1 (5 bases). Germline loops: CDR1 SGHKS, CDR2 YYEKEE (reference sequence). CDR3 length: 15 amino acids. Between the trimmed V and J ends, which lost 0 bases and 5 bases, there was a span of 14 bases. DNA for the CDR3: TGTGCCAGCAGCTTGGCCGACAGAACCGTATATGGCTACACCTTC. Translated: CASSLADRTVYGYTF.

This clonotype was observed a few times. The chain has TRBV4-2 and TRBJ2-7, with TRBD2 as a possible D gene (5 bases). Per the germline V gene, CDR1 is LGHNA and CDR2 is YNFKEQ. V lost 1 base and J 7 bases, leaving 11 bases between the germline ends. This CDR3 is 13 amino acids long. Here the CDR3 reads CASSQGVGGEQYF. DNA of the CDR3: TGTGCCAGCAGCCAAGGGGTCGGCGGGGAGCAGTACTTC.

Of note for this clonotype: It may be a read error: a sequence one base away is much more abundant. This sequence joins TRBV5-5 and TRBJ2-3; D unresolved. The CDR3 runs to 12 residues. The V gene's germline CDR1 is SGHKS and CDR2 YYEKEE (reference sequence). As DNA, the CDR3 is TGTGCCAGCAGCTTGGCCACAGATATGCAGTATTTT. Encoded protein: CASSLATDMQYF.

This clonotype was detected a few times. This chain uses TRBV10-1 with TRBJ2-1; 7 bases fit TRBD2. This CDR3 region has 17 residues. V lost 1 base, J lost 6 bases, and 12 bases stayed unmatched. The germline CDR1 and CDR2 sequences are WNHNN and SYGVQD (reference sequence). The CDR3 loop reads CASSEWGGLAETNEQFF. The CDR3 DNA reads as TGCGCCAGCAGTGAGTGGGGTGGGCTAGCGGAAACCAATGAGCAGTTCTTC.

As regards this clonotype: Possible read error: a much larger clone is one base away. This chain connects TRBV12-3 or TRBV12-4 to TRBJ2-5, with a tentative D call TRBD2 (6 bases). This CDR3 spans 13 amino acids. The V and J ends lost 5 bases and 4 bases respectively, with 11 bases between them. CDR3 sequence reads: CASSEGGRETQYF. The DNA of the CDR3 is TGTGCCAGCAGTGAAGGAGGGAGAGAGACCCAGTACTTC.